A selection of T cell receptor beta chains follows, all from one sample in a study of T cell responses to AZD1222 COVID-19 vaccine. Produced via immunoSEQ multiplex PCR; TCRdb's table is partial and in-frame only. The sample includes about 120,000 clones, 70% to 90% of them seen just once. The sequencing here drew on peripheral blood, taken 28 days after the second AZD1222 dose. The origin of the receptors is an adult who received the AZD1222 COVID-19 vaccine. Both conserved end residues are part of each CDR3. D genes are given only for firm matches. Clone size is given for some rows only: seen once, a few or many times, or a class if the clone is expanded.

size | J | V | D | CDR3 | DNA
. | TRBJ1-5 | TRBV18 | TRBD1 | CASSPRDRPSNQPQHF | TGTGCCAGCTCACCACGGGACAGACCTAGCAATCAGCCCCAGCATTTT
. | TRBJ2-7 | TRBV4-1 | TRBD2 | CASRLAGESYEQYF | TGCGCCAGTAGGCTAGCGGGGGAATCCTACGAGCAGTACTTC
. | TRBJ1-2 | TRBV5-5 | TRBD1 | CASSLWTGLANYGYTF | TGTGCCAGCAGCCTATGGACAGGACTGGCTAACTATGGCTACACCTTC
. | TRBJ1-1 | TRBV5-4 | TRBD1 | CASSLGRGRGTEAFF | TGTGCCAGCAGCTTGGGAAGGGGGCGAGGCACTGAAGCTTTCTTT
. | TRBJ1-1 | TRBV7-9 | TRBD1 | CASSLEGQLNTEAFF | TGTGCCAGCAGCTTAGAGGGACAGCTGAACACTGAAGCTTTCTTT
. | TRBJ2-5 | TRBV2 | TRBD2 | CATTGRGGASQETQYF | TGTGCCACTACCGGGCGGGGGGGCGCAAGCCAAGAGACCCAGTACTTC
. | TRBJ2-7 | TRBV6-2/TRBV6-3 | TRBD1 | CASSSAGTETYEQYF | TGTGCCAGCAGTTCGGCCGGGACAGAGACCTACGAGCAGTACTTC
. | TRBJ1-1 | TRBV6-2/TRBV6-3 | . | CASTPAGPNTEAFF | TGTGCCAGCACCCCCGCCGGGCCGAACACTGAAGCTTTCTTT
few | TRBJ1-5 | TRBV9 | . | CASSPNSNQPQHF | TGTGCCAGCAGCCCCAATAGCAATCAGCCCCAGCATTTT
once | TRBJ1-2 | TRBV12-3/TRBV12-4 | . | CASSLAYGYTF | TGTGCCAGCAGTTTAGCCTATGGCTACACCTTC
. | TRBJ2-7 | TRBV11-1 | . | CASSLDPRQAWEQYF | TGTGCCAGCAGCTTAGACCCCCGACAGGCTTGGGAGCAGTACTTC
. | TRBJ1-1 | TRBV7-9 | . | CASSLSRSSALYTEAFF | TGTGCCAGCAGCTTATCCAGGTCGAGCGCTTTGTACACTGAAGCTTTCTTT
. | TRBJ1-2 | TRBV19 | . | CASRGRGNYGYTF | TGTGCCAGTAGGGGGCGCGGCAACTATGGCTACACCTTC
. | TRBJ1-2 | TRBV24-1 | . | CATSDLLPRPRGGYTF | TGTGCCACCAGTGATCTTCTACCCAGGCCCCGAGGGGGCTACACCTTC
. | TRBJ2-5 | TRBV7-8 | . | CASSPERWFPETQYF | TGTGCCAGCAGCCCCGAGAGGTGGTTCCCGGAGACCCAGTACTTC
. | TRBJ1-1 | TRBV15 | . | CATSRSGQRPNTEAFF | TGTGCCACCAGCAGGTCGGGACAACGTCCGAACACTGAAGCTTTCTTT
. | TRBJ2-7 | TRBV27 | TRBD1 | CASSRPGQFQSSYEQYF | TGTGCCAGCAGCCGACCGGGACAGTTTCAAAGCTCCTACGAGCAGTACTTC
. | TRBJ2-5 | TRBV7-8 | . | CASSLEASGGETQYF | TGTGCCAGCAGCTTAGAGGCTAGTGGGGGAGAGACCCAGTACTTC
. | TRBJ1-6 | TRBV7-8 | . | CASSPSSPGRSPLHF | TGTGCCAGCAGCCCTAGCTCCCCAGGGCGTTCACCCCTCCACTTT
. | TRBJ2-1 | TRBV4-2 | . | CASSHENTVTEQFF | TGTGCCAGCAGCCACGAAAACACGGTAACGGAGCAGTTCTTC
. | TRBJ2-1 | TRBV4-3 | TRBD2 | CASSQDSGGAYNEQFF | TGCGCCAGCAGCCAAGATAGCGGGGGGGCCTACAATGAGCAGTTCTTC
once | TRBJ1-5 | TRBV10-2 | . | CASTSGSYQPQHF | TGCGCCAGCACCTCGGGATCCTATCAGCCCCAGCATTTT
. | TRBJ1-2 | TRBV9 | . | CASSAEAGSSPTWFLRYGYTF | TGTGCCAGCAGCGCAGAAGCCGGTAGCTCGCCGACCTGGTTCCTGAGGTATGGCTACACCTTC
few | TRBJ1-5 | TRBV19 | TRBD1 | CATRQEDRGNQPQHF | TGTGCCACCAGACAAGAGGACAGGGGCAATCAGCCCCAGCATTTT
. | TRBJ2-5 | TRBV18 | TRBD1 | CASSPPDREETQYF | TGTGCCAGCTCACCACCAGACAGGGAAGAGACCCAGTACTTC
. | TRBJ1-1 | TRBV7-2 | . | CASRYTGTTFTEAFF | TGTGCCAGCAGATACACCGGGACAACGTTCACTGAAGCTTTCTTT
once | TRBJ1-5 | TRBV7-2 | TRBD1 | CASSPKPWTGKYNQPQHF | TGTGCCAGCAGCCCGAAACCATGGACAGGGAAATACAATCAGCCCCAGCATTTT
. | TRBJ2-5 | TRBV7-2 | . | CASSLGLWAETQYF | TGTGCCAGCAGCTTAGGACTTTGGGCCGAGACCCAGTACTTC
. | TRBJ1-1 | TRBV6-5 | TRBD1 | CASSTDRGTEAFF | TGTGCCAGCAGCACGGACAGGGGCACTGAAGCTTTCTTT
. | TRBJ1-2 | TRBV2 | . | CASSSGRSLDGYTF | TGTGCCAGCAGCTCGGGACGGTCACTGGATGGCTACACCTTC
once | TRBJ2-3 | TRBV6-5 | TRBD2 | CASSYGLEGADTQYF | TGTGCCAGCAGTTACGGACTAGAGGGAGCAGATACGCAGTATTTT
once | TRBJ2-3 | TRBV6-4 | TRBD1 | CASSDTTGADTQYF | TGTGCCAGCAGTGACACAACAGGGGCAGATACGCAGTATTTT
. | TRBJ1-5 | TRBV2 | . | CASSEQGTQYSNQPQHF | TGTGCCAGCAGTGAACAGGGGACGCAATATAGCAATCAGCCCCAGCATTTT
. | TRBJ2-7 | TRBV5-4 | . | CASSFPQREAEQYF | TGTGCCAGCAGCTTTCCACAGCGTGAGGCCGAGCAGTACTTC
. | TRBJ2-2 | TRBV28 | . | CASSPTGNTGELFF | TGTGCCAGCAGTCCGACAGGGAACACCGGGGAGCTGTTTTTT
. | TRBJ1-3 | TRBV3-1/TRBV3-2 | . | CASSHLTPLSGNTIYF | TGTGCCAGCAGCCACCTAACACCCCTCTCTGGAAACACCATATATTTT
. | TRBJ2-6 | TRBV6-2/TRBV6-3 | . | CASSYRGVGANVLTF | TGTGCCAGCAGTTACAGGGGGGTAGGGGCCAACGTCCTGACTTTC